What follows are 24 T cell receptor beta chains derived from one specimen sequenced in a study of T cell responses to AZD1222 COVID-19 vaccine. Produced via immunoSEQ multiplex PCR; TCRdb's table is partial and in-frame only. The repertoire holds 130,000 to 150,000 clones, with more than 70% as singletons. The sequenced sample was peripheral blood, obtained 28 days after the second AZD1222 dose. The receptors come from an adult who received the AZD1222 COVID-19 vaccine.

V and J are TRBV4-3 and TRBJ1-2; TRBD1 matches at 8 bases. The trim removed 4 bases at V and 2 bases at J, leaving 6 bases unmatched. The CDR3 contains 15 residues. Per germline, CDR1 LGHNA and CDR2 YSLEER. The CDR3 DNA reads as TGCGCCAGCAGCCTAGCCGGGACAGGCAACTATGGCTACACCTTC. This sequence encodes CASSLAGTGNYGYTF.

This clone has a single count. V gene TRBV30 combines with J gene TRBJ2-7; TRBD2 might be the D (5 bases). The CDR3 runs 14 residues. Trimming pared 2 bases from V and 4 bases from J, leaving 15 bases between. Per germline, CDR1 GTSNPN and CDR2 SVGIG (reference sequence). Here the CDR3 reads CAWSSSDWQYEQYF. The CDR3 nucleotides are TGTGCCTGGAGTTCTTCGGACTGGCAATACGAGCAGTACTTC.

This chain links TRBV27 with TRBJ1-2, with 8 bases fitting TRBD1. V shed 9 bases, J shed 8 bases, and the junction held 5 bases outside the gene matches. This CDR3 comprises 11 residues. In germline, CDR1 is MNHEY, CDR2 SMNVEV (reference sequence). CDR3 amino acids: CASGQGPGYTF. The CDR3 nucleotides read TGTGCCAGTGGACAGGGTCCGGGCTACACCTTC.

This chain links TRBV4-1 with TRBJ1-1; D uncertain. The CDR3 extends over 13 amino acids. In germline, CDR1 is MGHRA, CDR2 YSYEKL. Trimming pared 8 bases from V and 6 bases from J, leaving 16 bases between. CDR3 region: CASSGVLTSEAFF. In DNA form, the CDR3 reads TGCGCCAGCTCCGGGGTCCTGACGTCTGAAGCTTTCTTT.

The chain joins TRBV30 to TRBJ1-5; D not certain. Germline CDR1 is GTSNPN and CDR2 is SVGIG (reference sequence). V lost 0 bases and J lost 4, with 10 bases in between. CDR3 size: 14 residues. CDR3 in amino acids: CAWSVKQPNQPQHF. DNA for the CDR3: TGTGCCTGGAGTGTGAAGCAACCAAATCAGCCCCAGCATTTT. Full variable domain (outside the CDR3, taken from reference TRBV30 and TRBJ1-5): SQTIHQWPATLVQPVGSPLSLECTVEGTSNPNLYWYRQAAGRGLQLLFYSVGIGQISSEVPQNLSASRPQDRQFILSSKKLLLSDSGFYLCAWSVKQPNQPQHFGDGTRLSIL.

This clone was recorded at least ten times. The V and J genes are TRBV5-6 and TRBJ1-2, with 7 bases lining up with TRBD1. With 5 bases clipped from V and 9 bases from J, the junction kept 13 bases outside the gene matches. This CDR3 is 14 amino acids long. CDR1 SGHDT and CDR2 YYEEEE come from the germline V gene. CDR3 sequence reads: CASSRGTEAESYTF. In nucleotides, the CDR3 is TGTGCCAGCAGTCGCGGGACAGAGGCTGAGAGCTACACCTTC.

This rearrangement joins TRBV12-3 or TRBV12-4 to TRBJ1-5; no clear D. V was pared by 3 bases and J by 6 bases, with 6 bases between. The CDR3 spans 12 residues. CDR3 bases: TGTGCCAGCAGTTTTGGGCTTCAGCCCCAGCATTTT. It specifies CASSFGLQPQHF.

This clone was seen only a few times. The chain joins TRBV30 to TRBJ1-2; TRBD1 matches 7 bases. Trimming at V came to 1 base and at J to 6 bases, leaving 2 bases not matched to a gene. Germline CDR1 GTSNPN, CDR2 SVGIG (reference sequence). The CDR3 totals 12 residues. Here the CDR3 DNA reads TGTGCCTGGAGTGCAGGGGGGCATGGCTACACCTTC. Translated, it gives CAWSAGGHGYTF.

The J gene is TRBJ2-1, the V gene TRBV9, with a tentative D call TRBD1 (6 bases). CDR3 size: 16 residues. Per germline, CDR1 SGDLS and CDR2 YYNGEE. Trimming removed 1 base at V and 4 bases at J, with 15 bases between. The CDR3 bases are TGTGCCAGCAGCGTACTTGGGGACACGCCGTACAATGAGCAGTTCTTC. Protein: CASSVLGDTPYNEQFF.

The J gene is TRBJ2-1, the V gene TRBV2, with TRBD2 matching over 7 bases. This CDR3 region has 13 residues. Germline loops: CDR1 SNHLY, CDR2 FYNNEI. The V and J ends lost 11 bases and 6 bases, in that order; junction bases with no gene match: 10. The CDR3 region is CACPGGGGNEQFF. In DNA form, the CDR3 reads TGTGCCTGCCCGGGGGGTGGGGGCAATGAGCAGTTCTTC.

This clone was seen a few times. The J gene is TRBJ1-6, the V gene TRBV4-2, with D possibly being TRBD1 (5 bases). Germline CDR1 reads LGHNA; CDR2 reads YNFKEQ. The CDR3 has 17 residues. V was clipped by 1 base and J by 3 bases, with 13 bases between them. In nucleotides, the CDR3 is TGTGCCAGCAGCCAAGTCGGAGGGGCGATCTATAATTCACCCCTCCACTTT. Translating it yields CASSQVGGAIYNSPLHF.

The CDR3 DNA reads TGTGCCAGCTCACCAATCGCTAGCGGGACGACAGATACGCAGTATTTT. Its protein product is CASSPIASGTTDTQYF. The chain carries TRBV18 and TRBJ2-3; 9 nucleotides match TRBD2. Germline CDR1 reads KGHSH; CDR2 reads LQKENI. The CDR3 contains 16 residues. V lost 2 bases, J lost 3 bases, and 6 bases stayed unmatched.

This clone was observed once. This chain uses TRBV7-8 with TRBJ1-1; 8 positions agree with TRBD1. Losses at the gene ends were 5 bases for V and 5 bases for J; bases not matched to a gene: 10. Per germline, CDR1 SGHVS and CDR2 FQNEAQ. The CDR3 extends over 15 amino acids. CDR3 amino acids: CASSVSRDRRTEAFF. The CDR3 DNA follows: TGTGCCAGCAGCGTCTCCCGGGACAGGAGGACTGAAGCTTTCTTT.

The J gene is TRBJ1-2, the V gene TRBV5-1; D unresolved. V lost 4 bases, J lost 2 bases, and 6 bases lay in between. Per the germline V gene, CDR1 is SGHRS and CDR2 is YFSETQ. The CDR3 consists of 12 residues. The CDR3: CASSEGNYGYTF. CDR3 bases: TGCGCCAGCAGCGAAGGGAACTATGGCTACACCTTC.

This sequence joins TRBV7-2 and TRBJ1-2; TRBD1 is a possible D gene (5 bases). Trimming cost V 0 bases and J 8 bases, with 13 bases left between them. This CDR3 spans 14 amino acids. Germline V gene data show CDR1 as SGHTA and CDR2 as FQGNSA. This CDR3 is CASSLAVRAEGYTF. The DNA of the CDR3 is TGTGCCAGCAGCTTAGCGGTCAGGGCGGAAGGCTACACCTTC.

The chain's CDR3 is CASSLGPGGAQPQHF. CDR3 coding DNA: TGTGCCAGCAGCTTAGGCCCCGGGGGGGCTCAGCCCCAGCATTTT. V gene TRBV7-2 combines with J gene TRBJ1-5; D may be TRBD1 (6 bases). The CDR3 is 15 residues long. V dropped 1 base and J dropped 6 bases, with 13 bases sitting between them. Per germline, CDR1 SGHTA and CDR2 FQGNSA. The full variable domain, its missing parts supplied by reference TRBV7-2 and TRBJ1-5, is GAGVSQSPSNKVTEKGKDVELRCDPISGHTALYWYRQSLGQGLEFLIYFQGNSAPDKSGLPSDRFSAERTGGSVSTLTIQRTQQEDSAVYLCASSLGPGGAQPQHFGDGTRLSIL.

The CDR3 region has the DNA TGCGCCAGCAATGTAGACAGGGATGTTCCTGAAGCTTTCTTT. Protein product: CASNVDRDVPEAFF. The rearrangement links TRBV5-1 to TRBJ1-1, with 7 bases identical to TRBD1. Per the germline V gene, CDR1 is SGHRS and CDR2 is YFSETQ. The CDR3 extends over 14 amino acids. The V gene end was trimmed by 6 bases and the J gene end by 6 bases; junction bases not matched to a gene: 11.

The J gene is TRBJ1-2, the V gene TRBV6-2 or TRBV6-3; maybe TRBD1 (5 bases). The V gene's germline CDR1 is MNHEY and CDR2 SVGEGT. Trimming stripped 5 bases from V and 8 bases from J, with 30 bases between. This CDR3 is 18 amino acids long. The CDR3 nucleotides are TGTGCCAGCAGTCATTACACGATCTGGGACGCCCGGAGCGTCGGCTACACCTTC. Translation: CASSHYTIWDARSVGYTF.

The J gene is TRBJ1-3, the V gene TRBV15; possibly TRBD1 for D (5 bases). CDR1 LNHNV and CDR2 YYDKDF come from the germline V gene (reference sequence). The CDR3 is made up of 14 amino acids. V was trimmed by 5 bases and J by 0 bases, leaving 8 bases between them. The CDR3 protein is CATSGGDSGNTIYF. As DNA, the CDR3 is TGTGCCACCAGCGGGGGGGACTCTGGAAACACCATATATTTT. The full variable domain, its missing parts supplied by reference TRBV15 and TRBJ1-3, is DAMVIQNPRYQVTQFGKPVTLSCSQTLNHNVMYWYQQKSSQAPKLLFHYYDKDFNNEADTPDNFQSRRPNTSFCFLDIRSPGLGDTAMYLCATSGGDSGNTIYFGEGSWLTVV.

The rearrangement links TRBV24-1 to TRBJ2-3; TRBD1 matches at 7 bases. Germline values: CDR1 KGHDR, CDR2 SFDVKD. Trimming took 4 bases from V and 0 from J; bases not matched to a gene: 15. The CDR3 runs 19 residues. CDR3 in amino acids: CATSDVRDRTLLSTDTQYF. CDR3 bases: TGTGCCACCAGTGACGTCCGGGACAGAACCCTTCTTAGCACAGATACGCAGTATTTT.

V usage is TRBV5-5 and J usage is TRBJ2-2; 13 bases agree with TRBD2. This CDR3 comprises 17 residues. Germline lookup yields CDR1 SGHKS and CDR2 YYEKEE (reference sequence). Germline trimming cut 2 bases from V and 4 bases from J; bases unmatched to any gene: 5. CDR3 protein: CASSFGGLAGATGELFF. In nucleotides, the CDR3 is TGTGCCAGCAGCTTCGGCGGACTAGCGGGAGCCACCGGGGAGCTGTTTTTT.

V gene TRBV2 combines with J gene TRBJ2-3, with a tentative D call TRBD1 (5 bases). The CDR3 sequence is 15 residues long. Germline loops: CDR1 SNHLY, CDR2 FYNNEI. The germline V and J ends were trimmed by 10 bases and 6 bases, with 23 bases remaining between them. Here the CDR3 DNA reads TGTGCCACCTCAGAGAGCCCCCCTCCAGGGGATACGCAGTATTTT. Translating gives CATSESPPPGDTQYF.

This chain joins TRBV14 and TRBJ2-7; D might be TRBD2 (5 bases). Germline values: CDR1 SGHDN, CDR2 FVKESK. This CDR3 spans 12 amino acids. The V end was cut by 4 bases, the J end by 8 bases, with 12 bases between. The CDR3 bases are TGTGCCAGCAGCCTACCGAGGGCCCAGCAGTACTTC. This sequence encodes CASSLPRAQQYF.

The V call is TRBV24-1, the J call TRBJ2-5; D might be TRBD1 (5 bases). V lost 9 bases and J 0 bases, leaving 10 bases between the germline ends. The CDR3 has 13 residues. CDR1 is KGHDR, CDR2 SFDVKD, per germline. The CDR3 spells CATEGHNQETQYF. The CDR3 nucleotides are TGTGCCACCGAAGGACACAACCAAGAGACCCAGTACTTC.